Below, 9 T cell receptor beta chains from the same sample are listed, as sequenced in a study of patients and donors after allogeneic stem cell transplantation. TCRdb ran MiXCR on the RT-PCR reads and lists one entry per CDR3 protein. This table holds about 7,100 distinct CDR3 sequences, 10% to 15% found once. The sample consisted of blood, either unsorted or a sorted T cell fraction (not recorded which). Receptors originate from a human donor who was either an allogeneic HSCT recipient or a stem cell or donor lymphocyte infusion donor (not recorded which). It is not recorded whose cells these are; they may come from a transplant donor.

This clonotype was recorded a few times. This chain joins TRBV5-6 and TRBJ1-6; D call uncertain. V was clipped by 4 bases and J by 6 bases, with 11 bases between them. CDR1 and CDR2 from the germline V gene are SGHDT and YYEEEE. The CDR3 is 14 amino acids. CDR3 nucleotides: TGTGCCAGCAGCCTCGGGCGGTCTAATTCACCCCTCCACTTT. It is translated as CASSLGRSNSPLHF.

This clonotype was counted ten times or more. The chain joins TRBV30 to TRBJ1-1; D gene uncertain. CDR1 and CDR2 from the germline V gene are GTSNPN and SVGIG (reference sequence). This CDR3 spans 13 amino acids. V was trimmed by 4 bases and J by 0 bases, leaving 9 bases between them. The CDR3 is CAWKGFMNTEAFF. CDR3 bases: TGTGCCTGGAAGGGATTCATGAACACTGAAGCTTTCTTT.

This clonotype was picked up many times. The chain carries TRBV9 and TRBJ2-3, with D possibly called TRBD1 or TRBD2 (5 bases each). V shed 0 bases and J shed 6 bases, with 14 bases lying between them. In germline, CDR1 is SGDLS, CDR2 YYNGEE. The CDR3 totals 15 residues. CDR3 DNA: TGTGCCAGCAGCGTAGGCCCCAGGGACGGGGATACGCAGTATTTT. Amino acids: CASSVGPRDGDTQYF.

The chain has TRBV7-2 and TRBJ2-1; D call uncertain. Per germline, CDR1 SGHTA and CDR2 FQGNSA. V was cut by 3 bases and J by 9 bases, with 12 bases left in between. The length of the CDR3 is 13 residues. This CDR3 reads CASSLLQDSEQFF. The CDR3 DNA follows: TGTGCCAGCAGCTTGCTTCAGGATAGTGAGCAGTTCTTC.

This chain joins TRBV27 and TRBJ1-1; TRBD1 agrees at 9 bases. Losses at the gene ends were 6 bases for V and 1 base for J; bases not matched to a gene: 6. Germline loops: CDR1 MNHEY, CDR2 SMNVEV (reference sequence). The CDR3 totals 15 residues. This chain's CDR3 is CASRGTGGWNTEAFF. The CDR3 coding sequence is TGTGCCAGCAGGGGAACAGGGGGCTGGAACACTGAAGCTTTCTTT.

This clonotype was observed many times. V and J are TRBV7-2 and TRBJ2-5; D is uncertain. V was pared by 2 bases and J by 5 bases, with 12 bases between. The CDR3 runs to 14 residues. The germline V gene has CDR1 SGHTA and CDR2 FQGNSA. The CDR3 region has the DNA TGTGCCAGCAGCTTACAAATTGCTACGGAGACCCAGTACTTC. It codes for CASSLQIATETQYF. Looking up the rest from reference TRBV7-2 and TRBJ2-5 gives the full variable domain: GAGVSQSPSNKVTEKGKDVELRCDPISGHTALYWYRQSLGQGLEFLIYFQGNSAPDKSGLPSDRFSAERTGGSVSTLTIQRTQQEDSAVYLCASSLQIATETQYFGPGTRLLVL.

The chain combines TRBV4-3 with TRBJ2-2; D gene ambiguous. V was clipped by 1 base and J by 7 bases, with 7 bases between them. The V gene's germline CDR1 is LGHNA and CDR2 YSLEER. The CDR3 runs 13 residues. The CDR3 loop is CASSQVLGGELFF. In DNA form, the CDR3 reads TGCGCCAGCAGCCAAGTTTTGGGCGGGGAGCTGTTTTTT.

In this sample, this clonotype turned up many times. J is TRBJ2-1 and V is TRBV30; no definite D call. The CDR3 has 11 amino acids. Germline loops: CDR1 GTSNPN, CDR2 SVGIG (reference sequence). V lost 2 bases and J lost 7, with 6 bases in between. The CDR3 is CAWSSANEQFF. In DNA form, the CDR3 reads TGTGCCTGGAGTTCCGCGAATGAGCAGTTCTTC.

This clonotype was counted at least ten times. The chain has TRBV20-1 and TRBJ1-6; 9 positions match TRBD1. The junction had 4 bases not matched to a gene; V was cut back by 3 bases and J by 10 bases. The CDR3 runs 13 residues. The germline V gene has CDR1 DFQATT and CDR2 SNEGSKA (reference sequence). The CDR3 coding sequence is TGCAGTGCTAGGGGACAGGGTGAATCACCCCTCCACTTT. It translates to CSARGQGESPLHF.